The rows below give T cell receptor beta chains drawn from one sample of a study of human T cells and chemical hapten exposure. Each CDR3 protein gets one entry after TCRdb re-called the RACE reads with MiXCR. The table shows roughly 48,000 distinct CDR3 sequences, with 4% to 4.5% occurring only once. Input material: whole blood. These receptors came from a human donor in good health. Some clones in this sample may be carry-over from other donors' samples. The CDR3 runs from the conserved cysteine through the conserved F or W. The D gene is left open where the match is weak. Some rows mark clone size as missing; the rest say once, few, many or name a class of expanded clone.

clone size	CDR3 length	V gene	J gene	D gene	CDR3 DNA	CDR3 protein
many	14	TRBV7-9	TRBJ1-3	TRBD1	TGTGCCAGCAGCTGGGACAGCTCTGGAAACACCATATATTTT	CASSWDSSGNTIYF
many	15	TRBV28	TRBJ1-1	TRBD1	TGTGCCAGCAGTTTATGGGGGACAGTTAACACTGAAGCTTTCTTT	CASSLWGTVNTEAFF
many	13	TRBV18	TRBJ1-5	.	TGTGCCAGCTCCCCCGTGGAAAATCAGCCCCAGCATTTT	CASSPVENQPQHF
few	14	TRBV20-1	TRBJ1-5	.	TGCAGTGCTAGGCCCCGGGGTCAGGTCCAGCCCCAGCATTTT	CSARPRGQVQPQHF
.	17	TRBV6-6	TRBJ2-3	TRBD1	TGTGCCAGCAGTTATGGTCCGGCAGGGGGTCCCACAGATACGCAGTATTTT	CASSYGPAGGPTDTQYF
many	15	TRBV9	TRBJ2-5	TRBD1	TGTGCCAGCAGCGTAGGTGCAGGGGGTCGAGAGACCCAGTACTTC	CASSVGAGGRETQYF
few	17	TRBV10-3	TRBJ2-3	TRBD2	TGTGCCATCAGTCCGGGACTAGCGGGAGAGATAGCAGATACGCAGTATTTT	CAISPGLAGEIADTQYF
many	15	TRBV28	TRBJ1-1	TRBD1	TGTGCCAGCAGCTCAGGGGGCTCCGGAAGGGATGAAGCTTTCTTT	CASSSGGSGRDEAFF
many	15	TRBV6-4	TRBJ2-3	.	TGTGCCAGCAGTGGGGCACCGGGAAGCACAGATACGCAGTATTTT	CASSGAPGSTDTQYF
many	14	TRBV6-1	TRBJ2-5	.	TGTGCCAGCAGGCAGGGGGCGCGGGAGGAGACCCAGTACTTC	CASRQGAREETQYF
many	15	TRBV5-1	TRBJ1-2	TRBD1	TGCGCCAGCAGCCCCGGGACAGGGCGGGATGATGGCTACACCTTC	CASSPGTGRDDGYTF
many	13	TRBV20-1	TRBJ1-2	.	TGCAGTGCTGAGGCGGGGGATCGGGATGGCTACACCTTC	CSAEAGDRDGYTF
.	16	TRBV5-1	TRBJ1-2	.	TGCGCCAGCAGCTTGGCAGGGGACTTCCGCAACTATGGCTACACCTTC	CASSLAGDFRNYGYTF
.	17	TRBV6-2/TRBV6-3	TRBJ2-3	.	TGTGCCAGCAGTTACTCGAGCTATAGTTTCTGGTCAGATACGCAGTATTTT	CASSYSSYSFWSDTQYF
few	16	TRBV4-1	TRBJ2-7	TRBD2	TGCGCCAGCAGCCCGGAAGTACTAGCGGGAGCTGACGAGCAGTACTTC	CASSPEVLAGADEQYF
many	16	TRBV18	TRBJ2-1	.	TGTGCCAGCTCACCAAACCAGGGAATAACCTACAATGAGCAGTTCTTC	CASSPNQGITYNEQFF
few	14	TRBV6-5	TRBJ1-1	TRBD1	TGTGCCAGCAACAACAGGGGAATTAACACTGAAGCTTTCTTT	CASNNRGINTEAFF
.	14	TRBV6-6	TRBJ1-1	.	TGTGCCAGCAGTGCTGACAGGCTGAACACTGAAGCTTTCTTT	CASSADRLNTEAFF
.	13	TRBV20-1	TRBJ1-5	.	TGCAGTGCTAGAGGGGGGGGGCGGCAGCCCCAGCATTTT	CSARGGGRQPQHF
many	16	TRBV6-5	TRBJ2-1	TRBD2	TGTGCCAGCAGCCGGGGACTAGCGGGAGGATACAATGAGCAGTTCTTC	CASSRGLAGGYNEQFF
many	15	TRBV5-1	TRBJ1-2	.	TGCGCCAGCAGCTTGGCCGGTTCCCGGGGCTATGGCTACACCTTC	CASSLAGSRGYGYTF
many	12	TRBV3-1	TRBJ2-1	TRBD1	TGTGCCAGCTGCCGCGGGACAGGAGAGCAGTTCTTC	CASCRGTGEQFF
many	13	TRBV14	TRBJ2-7	.	TGTGCCAGCAGCTCCCACCAGGGTTCCGAGCAGTACTTC	CASSSHQGSEQYF
few	16	TRBV7-9	TRBJ2-3	TRBD2	TGTGCCAGCAGCTTGACCGGGACTAGCGCGGCAGATACGCAGTATTTT	CASSLTGTSAADTQYF
.	15	TRBV25-1	TRBJ2-1	TRBD2	TGTGCCAGCAGTGAATCTGGGGCTAGCGGGATCGAGCAGTTCTTC	CASSESGASGIEQFF
many	14	TRBV29-1	TRBJ2-3	.	TGCAGTTTGTCGGGATCATCGGCCACAGATACGCAGTATTTT	CSLSGSSATDTQYF
many	14	TRBV12-3/TRBV12-4	TRBJ1-3	.	TGTGCCAGCAGTTCCACAGGGACTGGAAACACCATATATTTT	CASSSTGTGNTIYF
many	13	TRBV19	TRBJ1-2	.	TGTGCCAGTAGTATCTCGGGGTCCTATGGCTACACCTTC	CASSISGSYGYTF
.	14	TRBV7-9	TRBJ2-5	TRBD1	TGTGCCAGCAGCTTGGACAGGGTCAGAGAGACCCAGTACTTC	CASSLDRVRETQYF
many	13	TRBV6-1	TRBJ1-1	TRBD1	TGTGCCATCCTAGGGGGCAGAGGCACTGAAGCTTTCTTT	CAILGGRGTEAFF
many	18	TRBV4-1	TRBJ1-1	.	TGCGCCAGCAGCCAACTTATGACAAGGAAAGATATGAACACTGAAGCTTTCTTT	CASSQLMTRKDMNTEAFF
many	17	TRBV2	TRBJ2-7	.	TGTGCCAGCAGTGAAAACAGCCCAACCAGGAGCTCCTACGAGCAGTACTTC	CASSENSPTRSSYEQYF
.	15	TRBV6-5	TRBJ2-3	.	TGTGCCAGCAGTTACAACGGACAGAACACAGATACGCAGTATTTT	CASSYNGQNTDTQYF
medium-sized	10	TRBV20-1	TRBJ2-1	.	TGCAGTGCTTCATACAATGAGCAGTTCTTC	CSASYNEQFF
.	11	TRBV3-1	TRBJ2-1	.	TGTGCCAGCAGCCTCTCCAATGAGCAGTTCTTC	CASSLSNEQFF
many	15	TRBV12-3/TRBV12-4	TRBJ2-7	TRBD1	TGTGCCAGCAGTCAGAGGACAGGGGCATCCTACGAGCAGTACTTC	CASSQRTGASYEQYF
many	16	TRBV5-1	TRBJ2-3	TRBD2	TGCGCCAGCAGCTTGGGACTAGCGGGAAGCACAGATACGCAGTATTTT	CASSLGLAGSTDTQYF
many	14	TRBV4-1	TRBJ1-2	.	TGCGCCAGCAGCCAACGGATCGACTTGGGTGGCTACACCTTC	CASSQRIDLGGYTF
few	16	TRBV9	TRBJ2-1	.	TGTGCCAGCAGCGTAGCAGGCTATCGCTCCTACAATGAGCAGTTCTTC	CASSVAGYRSYNEQFF
.	15	TRBV5-8	TRBJ2-5	.	TGTGCCAGCAGCACCACAGGTTTGCGGGAAGAGACCCAGTACTTC	CASSTTGLREETQYF
few	17	TRBV6-6	TRBJ1-6	.	TGTGCCAGCAGTTACCTTGCCCCAGGGACTAATAATTCACCCCTCCACTTT	CASSYLAPGTNNSPLHF
few	15	TRBV28	TRBJ2-1	TRBD2	TGTGCCAGCAGTTATTTCGGCGGGGGGGACAATGAGCAGTTCTTC	CASSYFGGGDNEQFF
many	15	TRBV5-1	TRBJ2-7	.	TGCGCCAGCAGCCGGACTTCGGGCAAGGCCTACGAGCAGTACTTC	CASSRTSGKAYEQYF
many	15	TRBV10-3	TRBJ2-5	.	TGTGCCATCAGTGAGCCCGGACAAGAACAAGAGACCCAGTACTTC	CAISEPGQEQETQYF
many	14	TRBV5-1	TRBJ1-1	TRBD1	TGCGCCAGCAGCTTACAGGGGGCGTACACTGAAGCTTTCTTT	CASSLQGAYTEAFF
few	14	TRBV20-1	TRBJ1-4	.	TGCAGTGCAATCAGCGGTGCAACTAATGAAAAACTGTTTTTT	CSAISGATNEKLFF
.	12	TRBV3-1	TRBJ2-7	.	TGTGCCAGCAGCCAAGGCCCTTGGGGGCAGTACTTC	CASSQGPWGQYF
many	14	TRBV5-1	TRBJ2-2	.	TGCGCCAGCAGCTTCACAGGGAGCACCGGGGAGCTGTTTTTT	CASSFTGSTGELFF
few	17	TRBV28	TRBJ1-1	.	TGTGCCAGCACTTTCGACACCATCGCGGGCATGAACACTGAAGCTTTCTTT	CASTFDTIAGMNTEAFF
many	11	TRBV2	TRBJ1-1	TRBD1	TGTGCCAGCAGCGGACAGGTAGAGGATTTCTTT	CASSGQVEDFF
few	15	TRBV18	TRBJ1-4	.	TGTGCCAGCTCACCCGGACTGCTCCGCAGTGAAAAACTGTTTTTT	CASSPGLLRSEKLFF
many	13	TRBV29-1	TRBJ1-1	.	TGCAGCGTTCATAGGGTCGATAACACTGAAGCTTTCTTT	CSVHRVDNTEAFF